Below are 32 T cell receptor beta chains sequenced from a single sample in a study of identical twins. Via MiXCR, TCRdb re-called the 5' RACE reads, giving one row per CDR3 protein. The table records some 1,600,000 distinct CDR3 sequences, around 33% of them present only once. What was sequenced was cord blood. The receptors here all came from a newborn girl in good health.

The table lists this clonotype with a few counts. The gene calls are TRBV7-2 and TRBJ2-1; D is unresolved. CDR3 length: 11 amino acids. V was trimmed by 5 bases and J by 6 bases, leaving 5 bases between them. The germline V gene encodes CDR1 SGHTA and CDR2 FQGNSA. CDR3 in DNA: TGTGCCAGCAGCCCGACCAATGAGCAGTTCTTC. Protein sequence: CASSPTNEQFF.

There are many counts of this clonotype. This chain uses TRBV12-3 or TRBV12-4 with TRBJ2-3, with TRBD2 identical over 11 bases. With 6 bases clipped from V and 2 bases from J, the junction kept 7 bases outside the gene matches. This CDR3 comprises 16 residues. Here the CDR3 DNA reads TGTGCCAGCAGCCCGGGGACTAGCGGCCCCACAGATACGCAGTATTTT. This encodes CASSPGTSGPTDTQYF.

This clonotype came up once. The chain uses TRBV4-1 and TRBJ2-1; unclear D gene. V lost 4 bases, J lost 5 bases, and 24 bases lay in between. Germline V gene data show CDR1 as MGHRA and CDR2 as YSYEKL. The CDR3 contains 18 residues. The CDR3 DNA sequence: TGCGCCAGCAGCCCCATACTATTTATCCCAAAAGTCCACAATGAGCAGTTCTTC. This codes for CASSPILFIPKVHNEQFF.

The chain carries TRBV6-1 and TRBJ1-2, with D unresolved. Germline assignment: CDR1 MNHNS and CDR2 SASEGT. Deletions cut 2 bases from V and 4 bases from J, with 11 bases between. This CDR3 region has 14 residues. CDR3 amino acids: CASSEKSEVYGYTF. As DNA, the CDR3 is TGTGCCAGCAGTGAAAAGTCTGAGGTCTATGGCTACACCTTC.

This clonotype was counted between two and nine times. The V gene is TRBV2, the J gene TRBJ2-6; possibly TRBD2 for D (5 bases). Trimming removed 6 bases at V and 1 base at J, with 10 bases between. The germline V gene encodes CDR1 SNHLY and CDR2 FYNNEI. The CDR3 totals 15 residues. In DNA form, the CDR3 reads TGTGCCAGCAGGGAGGCTCCTTCTGGGGCCAACGTCCTGACTTTC. Its translation: CASREAPSGANVLTF.

There are a few counts of this clonotype. V and J are TRBV5-1 and TRBJ2-1; 13 bases agree with TRBD2. V shed 2 bases, J shed 5 bases, and the junction held 10 bases outside the gene matches. Looked up from germline, CDR1 is SGHRS and CDR2 is YFSETQ. This CDR3 contains 18 residues. CDR3 bases: TGCGCCAGCAGCTTCATCATACTGGGACTAGCGGGGAACAATGAGCAGTTCTTC. Residues: CASSFIILGLAGNNEQFF. Full variable domain (rest looked up from reference TRBV5-1 and TRBJ2-1): KAGVTQTPRYLIKTRGQQVTLSCSPISGHRSVSWYQQTPGQGLQFLFEYFSETQRNKGNFPGRFSGRQFSNSRSEMNVSTLELGDSALYLCASSFIILGLAGNNEQFFGPGTRLTVL.

The chain carries TRBV7-2 and TRBJ1-2; D is unclear. Per germline, CDR1 SGHTA and CDR2 FQGNSA. V lost 1 base and J lost 10, with 4 bases in between. This CDR3 contains 10 residues. CDR3 sequence reads: CASSLGVYTF. DNA for the CDR3: TGTGCCAGCAGCTTAGGGGTCTACACCTTC. Complete variable domain (other parts from reference TRBV7-2 and TRBJ1-2): GAGVSQSPSNKVTEKGKDVELRCDPISGHTALYWYRQSLGQGLEFLIYFQGNSAPDKSGLPSDRFSAERTGGSVSTLTIQRTQQEDSAVYLCASSLGVYTFGSGTRLTVV.

This clonotype was seen only a few times. This rearrangement joins TRBV18 to TRBJ2-5; 9 bases agree with TRBD1. The V segment lost 4 bases and the J segment 5 bases; nucleotides outside the gene matches: 2. The CDR3 loop spans 13 amino acids. The germline CDR1 and CDR2 sequences are KGHSH and LQKENI. CDR3 coding DNA: TGTGCCAGCTCACGTGGGACAGGGGAGACCCAGTACTTC. The encoded protein is CASSRGTGETQYF.

V is TRBV4-1 and J is TRBJ1-4, with 9 bases aligning to TRBD1. CDR3 length: 15 amino acids. Germline V gene sequence: CDR1 MGHRA, CDR2 YSYEKL. V shed 6 bases and J 4 bases; nucleotides not matched to a gene: 6. CDR3 residues: CASRSTGGRNEKLFF. The CDR3 bases are TGCGCCAGCAGGTCAACAGGGGGCCGTAATGAAAAACTGTTTTTT.

This chain links TRBV5-1 with TRBJ2-7; D perhaps matches TRBD1 (5 bases). Trimming took off 0 bases at V and 1 base at J, with 17 bases between the two ends. The CDR3 consists of 17 residues. CDR1 is SGHRS and CDR2 is YFSETQ in the germline V gene. CDR3 sequence (DNA): TGCGCCAGCAGCTTGGCCTACCAGGGTAAAGGGTCCTACGAGCAGTACTTC. It specifies CASSLAYQGKGSYEQYF.

As concerns this clonotype: Sequence at one end of the junction differs from germline and may be a read error. This rearrangement joins TRBV20-1 to TRBJ2-3; 8 bases line up with TRBD1. Germline CDR1 is DFQATT and CDR2 is SNEGSKA (reference sequence). This CDR3 comprises 14 residues. The CDR3 reads CSASWTGRTDMQYF. In DNA form, the CDR3 reads TGCAGTGCGAGCTGGACAGGGCGCACAGATATGCAGTATTTT.

This chain links TRBV2 with TRBJ2-1, with 8 bases matching TRBD2. The CDR3 is made up of 13 amino acids. The junction had 9 bases not matched to a gene; V was cut back by 8 bases and J by 9 bases. From germline, CDR1 is SNHLY and CDR2 FYNNEI. CDR3: CASSGGEVGEQFF. The CDR3 DNA reads as TGTGCCAGCTCCGGGGGGGAGGTTGGTGAGCAGTTCTTC.

The V call is TRBV20-1, the J call TRBJ1-5; 10 bases agree with TRBD1. CDR3 length: 17 amino acids. Trimming took 6 bases from V and 0 from J; bases not matched to a gene: 11. Germline CDR1 is DFQATT and CDR2 is SNEGSKA (reference sequence). As DNA, the CDR3 is TGCAGTGCCGGAGGGGACAGGGGAAGTCATAGCAATCAGCCCCAGCATTTT. Amino acid sequence: CSAGGDRGSHSNQPQHF.

This clonotype has more than one count but fewer than ten. The chain is built from TRBV2 and TRBJ1-6, with 7 nucleotides matching TRBD1. Per germline, CDR1 SNHLY and CDR2 FYNNEI. CDR3 length: 15 residues. The V segment lost 3 bases and the J segment 7 bases; nucleotides outside the gene matches: 6. CDR3 nucleotides: TGTGCCAGCAGTGATCGGACAGGACAAAATTCACCCCTCCACTTT. It codes for CASSDRTGQNSPLHF. The variable domain in full, with the rest retrieved from reference TRBV2 and TRBJ1-6, is EPEVTQTPSHQVTQMGQEVILRCVPISNHLYFYWYRQILGQKVEFLVSFYNNEISEKSEIFDDQFSVERPDGSNFTLKIRSTKLEDSAMYFCASSDRTGQNSPLHFGNGTRLTVT.

This clonotype has more than one count but fewer than ten. The chain employs TRBV4-1 and TRBJ2-2; 7 bases are a match to TRBD1. Germline V gene sequence: CDR1 MGHRA, CDR2 YSYEKL. V trimming: 9 bases; J trimming: 1 base; junction bases outside the gene matches: 8. This CDR3 is built from 15 residues. The CDR3 loop is CASKKGAMNTGELFF. In DNA, the CDR3 is TGCGCCAGTAAAAAGGGGGCCATGAACACCGGGGAGCTGTTTTTT.

V gene TRBV20-1 combines with J gene TRBJ2-5; 7 nucleotides agree with TRBD2. From germline, CDR1 is DFQATT and CDR2 SNEGSKA (reference sequence). The CDR3 has 13 residues. The CDR3 loop is CSYPSGGQETQYF. CDR3 DNA: TGCAGCTACCCCTCGGGGGGACAAGAGACCCAGTACTTC.

This clonotype was observed a few times. The genes are TRBV4-1 and TRBJ2-1; no clear D gene. In germline, CDR1 is MGHRA, CDR2 YSYEKL. The V and J ends lost 8 bases and 7 bases respectively, with 9 bases between them. The CDR3 totals 11 residues. The CDR3 region is CASGPRNEQFF. CDR3 in DNA: TGCGCCAGCGGACCACGGAATGAGCAGTTCTTC.

This clonotype was seen more than once but under ten times. The chain employs TRBV5-4 and TRBJ2-1; TRBD2 aligns across 8 bases. Germline CDR1 reads SGHNT; CDR2 reads YYREEE (reference sequence). There are 17 residues in the CDR3. V lost 0 bases, J lost 0 bases, and 5 bases stayed unmatched. The CDR3 nucleotides read TGTGCCAGCAGCTTGGCGGGGACTAGGAGCTCCTACAATGAGCAGTTCTTC. Translated, it gives CASSLAGTRSSYNEQFF.

This clonotype occurred a few times. The CDR3 reads CASSLQGKTYEQYF. The CDR3 nucleotides read TGTGCCAGCAGCTTACAGGGGAAAACCTACGAGCAGTACTTC. The genes are TRBV7-2 and TRBJ2-7, with D perhaps TRBD1 (6 bases). The V end was cut by 2 bases, the J end by 2 bases, with 10 bases between. Germline-derived CDR1 and CDR2 are SGHTA and FQGNSA. The CDR3 sequence is 14 residues long.

J is TRBJ2-1 and V is TRBV7-2; 8 bases align to TRBD2. With V trimmed by 5 bases and J by 10 bases, 7 bases remained unmatched. Germline V CDR1 and CDR2: SGHTA, FQGNSA. The CDR3 has 13 residues. CDR3: CASSISGDREQFF. The CDR3 coding sequence is TGTGCCAGCAGCATTAGCGGGGACCGGGAGCAGTTCTTC.

The genes are TRBV5-1 and TRBJ2-1, with TRBD2 matching over 9 bases. The CDR3 spans 16 residues. Germline V gives CDR1 SGHRS, CDR2 YFSETQ. Trimming cost V 0 bases and J 6 bases; bases outside gene matches: 7. DNA for the CDR3: TGCGCCAGCAGCTTGGGAGGTGCGGGACTAGCCAATGAGCAGTTCTTC. Amino acids: CASSLGGAGLANEQFF.

This clonotype has more than one count but fewer than ten. The genes are TRBV27 and TRBJ1-4, with 8 bases identical to TRBD1. There are 16 residues in the CDR3. J was trimmed by 7 bases and V by 5 bases; bases with no gene match: 12. The germline V gene has CDR1 MNHEY and CDR2 SMNVEV (reference sequence). The CDR3, as DNA: TGTGCCAGCAGTCCCCTGGACAGGGCGCGGAGTGAAAAACTGTTTTTT. Its translation: CASSPLDRARSEKLFF. Full variable domain (missing parts from reference TRBV27 and TRBJ1-4): EAQVTQNPRYLITVTGKKLTVTCSQNMNHEYMSWYRQDPGLGLRQIYYSMNVEVTDKGDVPEGYKVSRKEKRNFPLILESPSPNQTSLYFCASSPLDRARSEKLFFGSGTQLSVL.

This clonotype was seen a handful of times. The V gene is TRBV28, the J gene TRBJ2-1, with 7 bases matching TRBD2. Looked up from germline, CDR1 is MDHEN and CDR2 is SYDVKM. The CDR3 length is 16 residues. V shed 5 bases, J shed 5 bases, and the junction held 12 bases outside the gene matches. CDR3 in amino acids: CASSGGFLADHNEQFF. CDR3 coding DNA: TGTGCCAGCAGTGGGGGATTCCTAGCGGACCACAATGAGCAGTTCTTC.

The rearrangement uses TRBV12-3 or TRBV12-4 and TRBJ2-3, with D unclear. CDR3 size: 13 residues. Trimming removed 6 bases at V and 4 bases at J, with 11 bases between. The CDR3 DNA sequence: TGTGCCAGCAGACTCTTCCCTCCAGATACGCAGTATTTT. This encodes CASRLFPPDTQYF.

This clonotype was seen many times. The genes are TRBV2 and TRBJ2-7; D remains ambiguous. V was trimmed by 3 bases and J by 2 bases, leaving 5 bases between them. The germline CDR1 and CDR2 sequences are SNHLY and FYNNEI. The CDR3 has 12 residues. The CDR3 reads CASSDIAYEQYF. For the CDR3, the DNA is TGTGCCAGCAGTGATATTGCCTACGAGCAGTACTTC.

This chain connects TRBV10-2 to TRBJ2-3, with D unresolved. Germline loops: CDR1 WSHSY, CDR2 SAAADI. This CDR3 is built from 16 residues. V lost 2 bases to trimming and J lost 2 bases, with 14 bases between them. The CDR3 DNA follows: TGCGCCAGCAGTGAGGGTCTAGTCGCTATCACAGATACGCAGTATTTT. Its translation: CASSEGLVAITDTQYF.

This clonotype was counted a few times. The chain joins TRBV20-1 to TRBJ2-1, with TRBD2 matching 14 bases. Trimming at V came to 3 bases and at J to 6 bases, leaving 10 bases not matched to a gene. Germline V gives CDR1 DFQATT, CDR2 SNEGSKA (reference sequence). The CDR3 totals 17 residues. The CDR3: CSARGSTSGGALNEQFF. As DNA, the CDR3 is TGCAGTGCTAGGGGTTCGACTAGCGGGGGGGCCCTCAATGAGCAGTTCTTC.

There are a few counts of this clonotype. This rearrangement joins TRBV20-1 to TRBJ2-3; D ambiguous. The CDR3 runs 14 residues. With 1 base removed from V and 4 bases from J, the gap between germline ends came to 12 bases. In germline, CDR1 is DFQATT, CDR2 SNEGSKA (reference sequence). The chain's CDR3 is CSARAQRLADTQYF. The CDR3 DNA follows: TGCAGTGCTAGAGCGCAGCGACTTGCAGATACGCAGTATTTT.

This clonotype was seen a few times. This chain joins TRBV29-1 and TRBJ2-7; D may be TRBD2 (6 bases). Trimming left V 4 bases short and J 1 base short, with 8 bases between. The germline V gene has CDR1 SQVTM and CDR2 ANQGSEA. This CDR3 is built from 12 residues. As DNA, the CDR3 is TGCAGCGTTGGGGGGGAGTCCTACGAGCAGTACTTC. It encodes CSVGGESYEQYF.

The chain links TRBV7-2 to TRBJ2-3; tentatively, D is TRBD1 (6 bases). Per the germline V gene, CDR1 is SGHTA and CDR2 is FQGNSA. The V end lost 5 bases, the J end lost 4 bases, and 19 bases lay between the germline ends. This CDR3 region has 16 residues. The CDR3 spells CASSPIAHRAADTQYF. The DNA of the CDR3 is TGTGCCAGCAGCCCCATAGCTCACAGGGCAGCAGATACGCAGTATTTT.

This clonotype was found a few times. V and J are TRBV6-2 or TRBV6-3 and TRBJ2-7; 7 bases match TRBD2. From germline, CDR1 is MNHEY and CDR2 SVGEGT. V shed 2 bases, J shed 3 bases, and the junction held 16 bases outside the gene matches. This CDR3 spans 18 amino acids. Here the CDR3 reads CASSYAVRQRGSIYEQYF. Written as DNA, the CDR3 is TGTGCCAGCAGTTACGCGGTTCGTCAGCGGGGCTCAATCTACGAGCAGTACTTC.

In its sample, this clonotype was seen a few times. The CDR3 is CATSDPDRPNQPQHF. In DNA, the CDR3 is TGTGCCACCAGTGATCCGGACAGGCCCAATCAGCCCCAGCATTTT. This chain uses TRBV24-1 with TRBJ1-5, with TRBD1 identical over 7 bases. The germline CDR1 and CDR2 sequences are KGHDR and SFDVKD. The CDR3 spans 15 residues. V lost 3 bases to trimming and J lost 3 bases; unmatched junction nucleotides: 4.